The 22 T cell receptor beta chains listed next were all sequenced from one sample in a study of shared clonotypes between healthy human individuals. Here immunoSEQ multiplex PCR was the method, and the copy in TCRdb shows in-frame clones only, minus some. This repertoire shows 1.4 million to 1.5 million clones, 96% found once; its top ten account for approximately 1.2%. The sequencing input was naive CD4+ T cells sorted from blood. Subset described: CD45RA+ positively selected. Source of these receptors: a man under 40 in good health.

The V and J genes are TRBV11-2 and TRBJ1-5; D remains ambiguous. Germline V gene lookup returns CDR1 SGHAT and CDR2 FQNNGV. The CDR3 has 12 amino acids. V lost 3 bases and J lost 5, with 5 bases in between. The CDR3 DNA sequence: TGTGCCAGCAGCTTCCCCGATCAGCCCCAGCATTTT. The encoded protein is CASSFPDQPQHF.

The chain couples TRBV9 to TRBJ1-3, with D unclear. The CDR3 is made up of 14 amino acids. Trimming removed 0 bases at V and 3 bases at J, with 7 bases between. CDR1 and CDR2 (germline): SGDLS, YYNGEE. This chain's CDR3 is CASSVEGNGNTIYF. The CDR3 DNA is TGTGCCAGCAGCGTAGAAGGGAATGGAAACACCATATATTTT.

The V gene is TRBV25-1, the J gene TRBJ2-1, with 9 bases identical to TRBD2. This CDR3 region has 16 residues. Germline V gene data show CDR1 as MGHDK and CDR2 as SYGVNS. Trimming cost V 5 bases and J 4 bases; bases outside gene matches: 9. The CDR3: CASSNTGLAAYNEQFF. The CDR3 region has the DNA TGTGCCAGCAGTAACACGGGACTAGCCGCTTACAATGAGCAGTTCTTC.

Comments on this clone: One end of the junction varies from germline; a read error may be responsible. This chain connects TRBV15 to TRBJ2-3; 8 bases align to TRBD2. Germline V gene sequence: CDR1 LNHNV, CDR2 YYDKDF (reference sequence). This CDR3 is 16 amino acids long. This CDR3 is CATSREPSGSKDTQYF. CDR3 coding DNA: TGTGCCACCAGCAGAGAACCCAGCGGGAGCAAAGATACGCAGTATTTT.

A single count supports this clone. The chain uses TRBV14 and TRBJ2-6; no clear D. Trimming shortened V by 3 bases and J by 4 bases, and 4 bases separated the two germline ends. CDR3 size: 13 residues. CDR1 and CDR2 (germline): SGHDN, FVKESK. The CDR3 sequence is CASSHPGANVLTF. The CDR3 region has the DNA TGTGCCAGCAGCCATCCCGGGGCCAACGTCCTGACTTTC.

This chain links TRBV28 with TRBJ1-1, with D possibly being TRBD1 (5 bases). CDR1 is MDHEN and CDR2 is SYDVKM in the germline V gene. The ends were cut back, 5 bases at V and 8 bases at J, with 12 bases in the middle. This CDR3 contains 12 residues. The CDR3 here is CASSDPGREAFF. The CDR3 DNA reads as TGTGCCAGCAGTGATCCGGGACGGGAAGCTTTCTTT.

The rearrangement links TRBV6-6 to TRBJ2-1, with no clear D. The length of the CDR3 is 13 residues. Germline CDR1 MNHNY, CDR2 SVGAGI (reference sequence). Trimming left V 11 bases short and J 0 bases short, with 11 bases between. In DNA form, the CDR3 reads TGTGCCTGCGAAGCGAGCTCCTACAATGAGCAGTTCTTC. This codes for CACEASSYNEQFF.

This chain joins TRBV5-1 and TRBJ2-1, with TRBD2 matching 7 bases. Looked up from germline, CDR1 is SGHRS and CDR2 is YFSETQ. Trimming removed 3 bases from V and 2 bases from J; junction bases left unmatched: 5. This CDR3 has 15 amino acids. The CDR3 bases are TGCGCCAGCAGCTCCGGGACTACCACCTACAATGAGCAGTTCTTC. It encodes CASSSGTTTYNEQFF.

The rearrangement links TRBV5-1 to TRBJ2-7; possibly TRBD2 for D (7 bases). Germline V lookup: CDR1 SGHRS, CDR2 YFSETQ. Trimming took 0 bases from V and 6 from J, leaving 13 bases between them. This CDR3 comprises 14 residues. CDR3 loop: CASSLDREGLEQYF. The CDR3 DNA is TGCGCCAGCAGCTTGGACAGGGAGGGCCTCGAGCAGTACTTC.

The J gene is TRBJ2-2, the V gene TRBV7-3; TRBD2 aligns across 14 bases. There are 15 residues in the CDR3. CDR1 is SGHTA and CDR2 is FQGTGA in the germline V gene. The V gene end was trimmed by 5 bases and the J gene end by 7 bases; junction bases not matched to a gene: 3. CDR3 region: CASSGGLAGVGELFF. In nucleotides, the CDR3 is TGTGCCAGCAGCGGGGGACTAGCGGGAGTCGGGGAGCTGTTTTTT.

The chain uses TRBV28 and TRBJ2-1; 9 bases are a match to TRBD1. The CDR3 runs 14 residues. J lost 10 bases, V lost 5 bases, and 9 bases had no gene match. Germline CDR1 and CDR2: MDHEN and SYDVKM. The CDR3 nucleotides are TGTGCCAGCAGTACCACCTACAGGGGGCTAGAGCAGTTCTTC. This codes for CASSTTYRGLEQFF.

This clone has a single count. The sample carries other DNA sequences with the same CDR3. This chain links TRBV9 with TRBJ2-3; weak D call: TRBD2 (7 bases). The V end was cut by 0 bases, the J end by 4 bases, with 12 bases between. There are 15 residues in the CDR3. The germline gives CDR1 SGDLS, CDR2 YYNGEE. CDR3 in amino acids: CASSVGGGGPDTQYF. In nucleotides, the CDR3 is TGTGCCAGCAGCGTAGGGGGAGGGGGGCCAGATACGCAGTATTTT. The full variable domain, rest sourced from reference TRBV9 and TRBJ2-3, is DSGVTQTPKHLITATGQRVTLRCSPRSGDLSVYWYQQSLDQGLQFLIQYYNGEERAKGNILERFSAQQFPDLHSELNLSSLELGDSALYFCASSVGGGGPDTQYFGPGTRLTVL.

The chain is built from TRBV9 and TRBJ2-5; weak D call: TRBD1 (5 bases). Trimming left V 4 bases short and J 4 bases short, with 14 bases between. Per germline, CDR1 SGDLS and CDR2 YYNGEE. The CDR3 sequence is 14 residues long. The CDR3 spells CASSFQTASETQYF. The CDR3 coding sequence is TGTGCCAGCAGCTTCCAGACAGCCTCAGAGACCCAGTACTTC.

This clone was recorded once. The CDR3 loop reads CASSESGSSGANVLTF. DNA of the CDR3: TGTGCCAGCAGTGAATCGGGTTCCTCTGGGGCCAACGTCCTGACTTTC. The chain has TRBV25-1 and TRBJ2-6; D gene ambiguous. The germline CDR1 and CDR2 sequences are MGHDK and SYGVNS. CDR3 length: 16 residues. Trimming pared 1 base from V and 0 bases from J, leaving 7 bases between.

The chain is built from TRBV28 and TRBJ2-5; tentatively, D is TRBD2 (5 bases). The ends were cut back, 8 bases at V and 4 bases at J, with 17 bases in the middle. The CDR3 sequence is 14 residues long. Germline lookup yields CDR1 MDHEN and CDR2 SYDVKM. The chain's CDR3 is CASVGSDFSETQYF. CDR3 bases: TGTGCCAGCGTTGGGAGTGACTTTTCAGAGACCCAGTACTTC.

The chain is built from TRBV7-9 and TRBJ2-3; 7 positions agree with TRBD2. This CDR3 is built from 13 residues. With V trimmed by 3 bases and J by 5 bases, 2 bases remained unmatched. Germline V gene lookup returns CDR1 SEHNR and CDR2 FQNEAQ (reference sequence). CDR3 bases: TGTGCCAGCAGCTTCGCTAGCGGAGATACGCAGTATTTT. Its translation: CASSFASGDTQYF.

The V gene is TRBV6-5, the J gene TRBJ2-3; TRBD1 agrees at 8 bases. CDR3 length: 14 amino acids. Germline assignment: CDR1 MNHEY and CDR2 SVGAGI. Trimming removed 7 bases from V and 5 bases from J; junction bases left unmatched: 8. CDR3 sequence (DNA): TGTGCCAGCACGGACAGGGATCAGGGAGATACGCAGTATTTT. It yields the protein CASTDRDQGDTQYF.

In nucleotides, the CDR3 is TGTGCCAGCAGTGAATTGCCGGGGACTGGAAACACCATATATTTT. Its translation is CASSELPGTGNTIYF. The chain joins TRBV6-1 to TRBJ1-3; D is undetermined. Germline V gene data show CDR1 as MNHNS and CDR2 as SASEGT. V was clipped by 2 bases and J by 2 bases, with 10 bases between them. CDR3 length: 15 amino acids.

The CDR3, as DNA: TGCAGCGTTGGGGTTGGGCAGTCTGAAGCTTTCTTT. Translating it yields CSVGVGQSEAFF. V usage is TRBV29-1 and J usage is TRBJ1-1; unclear D gene. This CDR3 has 12 amino acids. Germline V CDR1 and CDR2: SQVTM, ANQGSEA. V lost 4 bases to trimming and J lost 6 bases, with 12 bases between them. Combining the CDR3 with reference TRBV29-1 and TRBJ1-1 gives the whole variable domain SAVISQKPSRDICQRGTSLTIQCQVDSQVTMMFWYRQQPGQSLTLIATANQGSEATYESGFVIDKFPISRPNLTFSTLTVSNMSPEDSSIYLCSVGVGQSEAFFGQGTRLTVV.

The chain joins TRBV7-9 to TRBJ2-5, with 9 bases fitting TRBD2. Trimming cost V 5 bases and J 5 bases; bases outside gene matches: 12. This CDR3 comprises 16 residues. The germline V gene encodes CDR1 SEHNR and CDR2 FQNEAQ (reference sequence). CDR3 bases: TGTGCCAGCAGCAAAGTGCTAGCGGGATACTCGGAGACCCAGTACTTC. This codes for CASSKVLAGYSETQYF.

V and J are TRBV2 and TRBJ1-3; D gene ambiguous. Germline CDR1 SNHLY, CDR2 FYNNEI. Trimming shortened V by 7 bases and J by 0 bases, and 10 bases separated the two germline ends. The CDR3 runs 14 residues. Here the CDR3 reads CASMARSSGNTIYF. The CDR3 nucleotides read TGTGCCAGCATGGCACGGTCCTCTGGAAACACCATATATTTT.

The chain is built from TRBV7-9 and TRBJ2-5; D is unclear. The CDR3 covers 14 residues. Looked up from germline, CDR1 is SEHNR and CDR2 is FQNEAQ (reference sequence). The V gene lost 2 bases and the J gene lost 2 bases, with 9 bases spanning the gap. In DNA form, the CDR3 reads TGTGCCAGCAGCTTAATGTATGGTCAAGAGACCCAGTACTTC. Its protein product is CASSLMYGQETQYF.